This entry lists 6 T cell receptor beta chains sequenced from one sample in a study of T-cell reconstitution after alpha-beta-depleted transplantation in children. Researchers prepared the TCRbeta library using unique molecular identifiers, the study reports. TCRdb redid the calling of the PCR reads with MiXCR, one entry per CDR3 protein. The sample shows around 340,000 distinct CDR3 sequences, 13% of them seen only once. Here the sequenced sample was PBMCs, taken from the stem cell graft. The receptors originated from a human donor who donated a stem cell graft to a child with Fanconi anemia.

The chain combines TRBV7-6 with TRBJ2-2, with 7 positions matching TRBD1. CDR3 length: 17 amino acids. CDR1 and CDR2 (germline): SGHVS, FNYEAQ. V shed 5 bases and J 2 bases; nucleotides not matched to a gene: 11. The CDR3 is CASSATPGQQNTGELFF. CDR3 coding DNA: TGTGCCAGCAGCGCCACCCCGGGACAGCAAAACACCGGGGAGCTGTTTTTT.

For the CDR3, the DNA is TGTGCCAGCAGTTTAAAAGGTACTCCGACCTCTGGGGCCAACGTCCTGACTTTC. Its translation: CASSLKGTPTSGANVLTF. V gene TRBV12-3 or TRBV12-4 combines with J gene TRBJ2-6; D ambiguous. Deletions cut 2 bases from V and 0 bases from J, with 14 bases between. CDR3 length equals 18 residues.

The rearrangement joins TRBV29-1 to TRBJ2-5, with 7 bases fitting TRBD1. There are 13 residues in the CDR3. From germline, CDR1 is SQVTM and CDR2 ANQGSEA. V lost 7 bases and J lost 4; bases outside the gene matches: 9. CDR3 nucleotides: TGCAGCGCTGGACAGGATTTCGGAGAGACCCAGTACTTC. Translated, it gives CSAGQDFGETQYF.

This clonotype was detected a few times. DNA for the CDR3: TGTGCCAGCAGCCCCCGGGACAGAGAGAACACCGGGGAGCTGTTTTTT. Translated, it gives CASSPRDRENTGELFF. The chain links TRBV7-7 to TRBJ2-2; TRBD1 aligns across 7 bases. Germline V CDR1 and CDR2: SSHAT, FNYEAQ (reference sequence). CDR3 size: 16 residues. Trimming removed 5 bases from V and 1 base from J; junction bases left unmatched: 7. Full variable domain (remainder filled in from reference TRBV7-7 and TRBJ2-2): GAGVSQSPRYKVTKRGQDVTLRCDPISSHATLYWYQQALGQGPEFLTYFNYEAQPDKSGLPSDRFSAERPEGSISTLTIQRTEQRDSAMYRCASSPRDRENTGELFFGEGSRLTVL.

This clonotype has a count of ten or more. The CDR3 reads CASSQANGGRETQYF. The CDR3, as DNA: TGCGCCAGCAGCCAAGCTAACGGGGGCAGAGAGACCCAGTACTTC. The chain employs TRBV4-3 and TRBJ2-5; D is possibly TRBD1 or TRBD2 (6 bases each). The germline CDR1 and CDR2 sequences are LGHNA and YSLEER. V gave up 1 base and J gave up 4 bases, with 13 bases separating them. The CDR3 is 15 residues long.

This clonotype was seen at least ten times. The chain is built from TRBV4-3 and TRBJ2-1; 7 bases are shared with TRBD2. From germline, CDR1 is LGHNA and CDR2 YSLEER. The CDR3 is 14 residues long. V lost 4 bases, J lost 7 bases, and 7 bases stayed unmatched. For the CDR3, the DNA is TGCGCCAGCAGCCTCAGACTAGCTTCGAATGAGCAGTTCTTC. Amino acid sequence: CASSLRLASNEQFF.